The sequence of this T cell receptor (beta chain) was determined in a study of CD8 T cells in ankylosing spondylitis. TCRdb redid the calling of the 5' RACE reads with MiXCR, one entry per CDR3 protein. The sample gives under 170,000 distinct CDR3 sequences, under 55% of which show up once; 13% to 15% is in the top ten. Trimming took 5 bases from V and 8 from J; bases not matched to a gene: 10. Germline loops: CDR1 ENHRY, CDR2 SYGVKD. CDR3 size: 14 residues. Sequences were obtained from synovial fluid, either unsorted or a sorted T cell fraction (not recorded which). The rearrangement uses TRBV10-3 and TRBJ1-2; 8 bases are shared with TRBD1. This clonotype was sampled from a male donor with ankylosing spondylitis. The CDR3 loop reads CAISHRGTARGYTF. CDR3 in DNA: TGTGCCATCAGTCACAGGGGGACCGCGCGGGGCTACACCTTC.